These T cell receptor beta chains were read from a single sample in a study of blood T cells in healthy people across ages. A single record per CDR3 protein comes from TCRdb applying MiXCR to the 5' RACE reads. The sample records 800,000 or so distinct CDR3 sequences, around 62% being singletons. Sequenced: blood. The receptors stem from a man aged 25-45 years in good health. The CDR3 runs from the conserved cysteine through the conserved F or W. The D gene is left open where the match is weak. Some rows mark clone size as missing; the rest say once, few, many or name a class of expanded clone.

CDR3 DNA: TGCGCCAGCAGCTACCGGCCGTCTAACGGGGGGGCCCAAGAGACCCAGTACTTC
CDR3 protein: CASSYRPSNGGAQETQYF
J gene: TRBJ2-5
V gene: TRBV5-1
clone size: -
D gene: TRBD2

CDR3 DNA: TGTGCCAGCAGCAAAAACTCAGATACGCAGTATTTT
CDR3 protein: CASSKNSDTQYF
J gene: TRBJ2-3
V gene: TRBV7-9
clone size: -
D gene: -

CDR3 DNA: TGCAGTGCTAGGGTAGGGGGGGCCAATTCACCCCTCCACTTT
CDR3 protein: CSARVGGANSPLHF
J gene: TRBJ1-6
V gene: TRBV20-1
clone size: -
D gene: -

CDR3 DNA: TGCAGCGTCGAGTGGGGGGGCATTCAGTACTTC
CDR3 protein: CSVEWGGIQYF
J gene: TRBJ2-4
V gene: TRBV29-1
clone size: -
D gene: TRBD2

CDR3 DNA: TGTGCCAGCAGCGTTGGGACAGGTTCAGATACGCAGTATTTT
CDR3 protein: CASSVGTGSDTQYF
J gene: TRBJ2-3
V gene: TRBV9
clone size: -
D gene: TRBD1

CDR3 DNA: TGTGCCACCACCGACAGTCTAACAGATACGCAGTATTTT
CDR3 protein: CATTDSLTDTQYF
J gene: TRBJ2-3
V gene: TRBV7-9
clone size: -
D gene: -

CDR3 DNA: TGCGCCAGCAGCCCGGCGGGTCATGCACACGAGCAGTACTTC
CDR3 protein: CASSPAGHAHEQYF
J gene: TRBJ2-7
V gene: TRBV4-3
clone size: -
D gene: -

CDR3 DNA: TGTGCCAGCAGTAAACAGGGGTTGCGAGAGACCCAGTACTTC
CDR3 protein: CASSKQGLRETQYF
J gene: TRBJ2-5
V gene: TRBV9
clone size: once
D gene: TRBD1

CDR3 DNA: TGCGCCAGCAGCCAAGTCGCGGGACTAGCGGCGACCCAGTACTTC
CDR3 protein: CASSQVAGLAATQYF
J gene: TRBJ2-5
V gene: TRBV4-3
clone size: -
D gene: TRBD2

CDR3 DNA: TGCAGCGTGAGGGACGGGAGCTCCTACGAGCAGTACTTC
CDR3 protein: CSVRDGSSYEQYF
J gene: TRBJ2-7
V gene: TRBV29-1
clone size: few
D gene: -

CDR3 DNA: TGTGCCAGCAGCCAGGGACTAGGCACAGATACGCAGTATTTT
CDR3 protein: CASSQGLGTDTQYF
J gene: TRBJ2-3
V gene: TRBV4-2
clone size: few
D gene: TRBD2

CDR3 DNA: TGTGCCAGCAGCTGGGGGGCCCAGAACACTGAAGCTTTCTTT
CDR3 protein: CASSWGAQNTEAFF
J gene: TRBJ1-1
V gene: TRBV7-9
clone size: -
D gene: -

CDR3 DNA: TGTGCCAGCAGCCTAGCCGGACAGGGTGTGAATCAGCCCCAGCATTTT
CDR3 protein: CASSLAGQGVNQPQHF
J gene: TRBJ1-5
V gene: TRBV7-2
clone size: -
D gene: TRBD1

CDR3 DNA: TGTGCCAGCAGTATTACAGGGACCTCAACCTACGAGCAGTACTTC
CDR3 protein: CASSITGTSTYEQYF
J gene: TRBJ2-7
V gene: TRBV12-3/TRBV12-4
clone size: -
D gene: -

CDR3 DNA: TGTGCCAGCAGCTCTCTAGGGGGGGGCCGGCTTGAGCAGTTCTTC
CDR3 protein: CASSSLGGGRLEQFF
J gene: TRBJ2-1
V gene: TRBV27
clone size: -
D gene: -

CDR3 DNA: TGCGCCAGCAGCCCATCGCCCCGGGGGGGCGAGCAGTACTTC
CDR3 protein: CASSPSPRGGEQYF
J gene: TRBJ2-7
V gene: TRBV5-1
clone size: few
D gene: TRBD2

CDR3 DNA: TGTGCCAGCAGTGAACAGGGTAACGAGCAGTACTTC
CDR3 protein: CASSEQGNEQYF
J gene: TRBJ2-7
V gene: TRBV2
clone size: -
D gene: -

CDR3 DNA: TGTGCCAGCAGCTTAATAGGAGCAGCCAACTATGGCGACACCTTC
CDR3 protein: CASSLIGAANYGDTF
J gene: TRBJ1-2
V gene: TRBV7-9
clone size: -
D gene: -

CDR3 DNA: TGCAGTGCTTCCCGGGACCTTGCTCCACAAGAGACCCAGTACTTC
CDR3 protein: CSASRDLAPQETQYF
J gene: TRBJ2-5
V gene: TRBV20-1
clone size: -
D gene: -

CDR3 DNA: TGTGCCAGCAGTCGGGCTAGCTTGTACCAAGAGACCCAGTACTTC
CDR3 protein: CASSRASLYQETQYF
J gene: TRBJ2-5
V gene: TRBV27
clone size: -
D gene: -

CDR3 DNA: TGTGCCAGCAGTCCCCGGGACAGGGGACAGACCCAGTACTTC
CDR3 protein: CASSPRDRGQTQYF
J gene: TRBJ2-5
V gene: TRBV6-5
clone size: -
D gene: TRBD1

CDR3 DNA: TGTGCCAGCAGTTACTCGAGACAGGGGGCAAGCGAGCAGTACTTC
CDR3 protein: CASSYSRQGASEQYF
J gene: TRBJ2-7
V gene: TRBV6-5
clone size: -
D gene: TRBD1

CDR3 DNA: TGCGCCAGCAGCCAGCGCCGGGACAGGGGACTCTACGAGCAGTACTTC
CDR3 protein: CASSQRRDRGLYEQYF
J gene: TRBJ2-7
V gene: TRBV4-3
clone size: -
D gene: TRBD1

CDR3 DNA: TGTGCCAGCAGCCAAGATCTTTTGGCGGGGGCAAAAGAGACCCAGTACTTC
CDR3 protein: CASSQDLLAGAKETQYF
J gene: TRBJ2-5
V gene: TRBV3-1
clone size: -
D gene: -

CDR3 DNA: TGTGCCACCAGTGACGGAGGCGGCTACAATGAGCAGTTCTTC
CDR3 protein: CATSDGGGYNEQFF
J gene: TRBJ2-1
V gene: TRBV24-1
clone size: -
D gene: -

CDR3 DNA: TGCGCCAGCAGCCAAAGCACTAGCGGGGCCGTCGGGGAGCTGTTTTTT
CDR3 protein: CASSQSTSGAVGELFF
J gene: TRBJ2-2
V gene: TRBV4-3
clone size: many
D gene: TRBD2

CDR3 DNA: TGTGCCAGCAGTTACCCCCTAACAGGGCTGGAAAACATTCAGTACTTC
CDR3 protein: CASSYPLTGLENIQYF
J gene: TRBJ2-4
V gene: TRBV6-6
clone size: -
D gene: -

CDR3 DNA: TGTGCCAGCAGCCCTGACGACTCTGGGGCCAACGTCCTGACTTTC
CDR3 protein: CASSPDDSGANVLTF
J gene: TRBJ2-6
V gene: TRBV2
clone size: few
D gene: -

CDR3 DNA: TGTGCCAGCAGTGCCCGGGGAACTGGGGCCAACGTCCTGACTTTC
CDR3 protein: CASSARGTGANVLTF
J gene: TRBJ2-6
V gene: TRBV6-2/TRBV6-3
clone size: -
D gene: -

CDR3 DNA: TGTGCCAGCGGAAACAGGGAGGACACTGAAGCTTTCTTT
CDR3 protein: CASGNREDTEAFF
J gene: TRBJ1-1
V gene: TRBV12-3/TRBV12-4
clone size: -
D gene: -

CDR3 DNA: TGTGCCAGCAGTTCCCGGGACCCCACCTCGTACGAGCAGTACTTC
CDR3 protein: CASSSRDPTSYEQYF
J gene: TRBJ2-7
V gene: TRBV6-6
clone size: -
D gene: -

CDR3 DNA: TGTGCCACTACCTCCGGTAGCGGGGGCTCCACAGATACGCAGTATTTT
CDR3 protein: CATTSGSGGSTDTQYF
J gene: TRBJ2-3
V gene: TRBV28
clone size: -
D gene: TRBD2

CDR3 DNA: TGTGCCAGCAGTTACCGGGACAGTACCTACGAGCAGTACTTC
CDR3 protein: CASSYRDSTYEQYF
J gene: TRBJ2-7
V gene: TRBV28
clone size: -
D gene: TRBD1

CDR3 DNA: TGCGCCAGCAGCACCGGGACGGTGGTAGGCGAGCAGTACTTC
CDR3 protein: CASSTGTVVGEQYF
J gene: TRBJ2-7
V gene: TRBV5-1
clone size: few
D gene: -

CDR3 DNA: TGTGCCAGCAGTCACCCCGGACCTAACAATGAGCAGTTCTTC
CDR3 protein: CASSHPGPNNEQFF
J gene: TRBJ2-1
V gene: TRBV3-1
clone size: few
D gene: -

CDR3 DNA: TGTGTCAGCAGTTGGGACTCCAACGGGTCCCAGTACTTC
CDR3 protein: CVSSWDSNGSQYF
J gene: TRBJ2-7
V gene: TRBV12-3/TRBV12-4
clone size: -
D gene: -

CDR3 DNA: TGCGCCAGCAGCCAAGGTCCAGGGCGGGCCACCGGGGAGCTGTTTTTT
CDR3 protein: CASSQGPGRATGELFF
J gene: TRBJ2-2
V gene: TRBV4-3
clone size: -
D gene: -